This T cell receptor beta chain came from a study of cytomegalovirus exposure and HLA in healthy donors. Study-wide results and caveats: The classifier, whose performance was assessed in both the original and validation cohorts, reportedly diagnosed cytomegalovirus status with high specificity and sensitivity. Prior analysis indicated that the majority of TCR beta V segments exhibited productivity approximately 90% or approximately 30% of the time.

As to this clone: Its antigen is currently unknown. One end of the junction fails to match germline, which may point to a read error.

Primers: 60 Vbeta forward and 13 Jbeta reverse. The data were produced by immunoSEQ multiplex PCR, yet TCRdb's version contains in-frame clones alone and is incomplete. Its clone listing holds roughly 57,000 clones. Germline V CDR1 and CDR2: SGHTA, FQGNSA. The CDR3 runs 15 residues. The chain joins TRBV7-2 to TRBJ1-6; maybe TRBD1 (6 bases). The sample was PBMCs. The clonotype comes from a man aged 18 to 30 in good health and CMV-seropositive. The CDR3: CASSVAGAYNSPLHF. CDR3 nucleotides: TGTGCCAGCAGCGTAGCGGGGGCGTATAATTCACCCCTCCACTTT.